These T cell receptor beta chains were read from a single sample in a study of cytomegalovirus exposure and HLA in healthy donors. TCRdb's table, derived via immunoSEQ multiplex PCR, lists solely in-frame clones and lacks some. The data show tens of thousands of clones, 82% seen once. Sample: PBMCs. The source of these receptors is a man aged 50-60 years in good health and CMV-seronegative. The CDR3 runs from the conserved cysteine through the conserved F or W. For some rows the clone size is stated as once, few or many, or as a class when expanded; others skip it.

>TRBV11-2|TRBJ1-1|.
CASRGGGTEAFF
>TRBV10-3|TRBJ1-1|.
CAISESKQGNTEAFF
>TRBV29-1|TRBJ2-3|.
CSGRLAGASLSTDTQYF
>TRBV13|TRBJ2-5|once
CASSLSYETQYF
>TRBV19|TRBJ2-2|few
CASSTGLAGGTGELFF
>TRBV6-1|TRBJ1-4|few
CASNGQGTLNEKLFF
>TRBV27|TRBJ1-2|.
CASSLSTGGAYGYTF
>TRBV7-3|TRBJ1-1|.
CASSLSGSAQAFF
>TRBV5-1|TRBJ2-7|.
CASNEGEKQYF
>TRBV19|TRBJ2-7|.
CASPNRDSVPREYF
>TRBV6-1|TRBJ2-7|.
CASSELPYEQYF
>TRBV19|TRBJ2-7|.
CASSYGTDEQYF
>TRBV2|TRBJ1-2|.
CASREAGTGGTYGYTF
>TRBV27|TRBJ2-2|.
CASSPLEWVTGSGELFF
>TRBV6-6|TRBJ2-3|.
CASRGAGTDTQYF
>TRBV6-5|TRBJ1-4|.
CASSYAQGAKNEKLFF